The present TCR beta chain was sequenced within a study of T cells expressing NK-cell markers (dated by TCRdb to 2019 to 2021). The study in broad terms: Three sorted T-cell subsets (CD3+CD56+NKG2C+, CD3+CD56+NKG2C- and CD3+CD56-NKG2C+) from fewer than 10 donors had their TCR beta-chain repertoires profiled. Of the eight sequenced donors, seven were found to be HCMV-seropositive and one was found to be HCMV-seronegative. The libraries were sequenced on Illumina HiSeq 2000/2500, MiSeq or NextSeq, producing 2 x 150 bp reads. The study sequenced eight donors, all healthy volunteers chosen at random: three men and five women.

These reads were obtained on an Illumina HiSeq 2000. 5'RACE template switching, by which a universal primer site and unique molecular identifiers were added, was used to make TCR beta cDNA libraries. cDNA synthesis was primed from the TCR beta constant segment, followed by two successive PCR amplification steps. In the authors' own workflow: MIGEC handled demultiplexing of the reads and grouping by UMI, while MiTCR was used to assemble and quantify clonotypes. To remove erroneous sequences, TCR cDNA sequences were retained only when supported by two or more reads. The tcR package was used for downstream repertoire analysis, with clonotypes matched between fractions based on CDR3 nucleotide sequence plus V segment. VDJmatch was used to annotate antigen specificity against VDJdb, with one amino acid substitution allowed in CDR3. TCRdb reprocessed the reads into one record per CDR3 protein sequence, lacking DNA. TCRdb's processing, not the study's, gives the V and J calls here. The sample's table lists a count of about 380,000 distinct CDR3 sequences. The top ten hold over 4% of the sample.

Worth noting for this clonotype: This clone's antigen is unknown.

The germline V gene (reference sequence) yields DFQATT for CDR1 and SNEGSKA for CDR2. There are 15 amino acids in the CDR3, from cysteine to phenylalanine inclusive. The record lacks a DNA sequence. Broad study findings and their caveats: Those dominant clonotypes were again the most abundant among CD3+CD56-NKG2C+ cells in four donors, at about 28.3-60.1%. Whether the expanded NKG2C-expressing T cell clones were specific for HCMV antigens remained unclear. In over 5 donors, the dominant CD3+CD56+NKG2C+ clonotypes were among the top 10 CD8+ clonotypes and accounted for roughly 1.0-8% of CD8+ T cells.

A commercial ELISA kit detecting HCMV-specific IgG in serum was used to determine HCMV serostatus. Peripheral blood mononuclear cells were isolated from blood by Ficoll density gradient centrifugation. The receptor's source is a man aged 18-69 years in good health. The chain is made from TRBV20-1 and TRBJ1-5; TCRdb selects TRBD1, and the lack of DNA leaves this call unchecked. Sequencing used blood T cells: a sorted CD56 or NKG2C T cell subset, CD4+ or CD8+ T cells, or bulk PBMC T cells (not recorded which). The CDR3 sequence is CSAEPRKQGVQPQHF.